The 7 T cell receptor beta chains below were found in one sample sequenced in a study of shared clonotypes between healthy human individuals. Clones were read by immunoSEQ multiplex PCR, and TCRdb kept only the in-frame ones, dropping some. The sample consists of about 2.4 million clones, over 85% of them appearing once. The sequenced sample consisted of naive CD4+ T cells from PBMCs. Described subset: CD45RA+ positively selected. These receptors were taken from a young man in good health. Some clones in this sample may be carry-over from other donors' samples.

V and J are TRBV7-9 and TRBJ2-5; 12 nucleotides agree with TRBD2. TRBJ2-7 explains the end of the DNA better; the J call may be wrong. Germline CDR1 reads SEHNR; CDR2 reads FQNEAQ (reference sequence). This CDR3 has 15 residues. CDR3 sequence: CASSETSGRTYEQYF. For the CDR3, the DNA is TGTGCCAGCAGCGAAACTAGCGGGAGGACCTACGAGCAGTACTTC.

V is TRBV7-9 and J is TRBJ1-1, with 12 bases that match TRBD1. Germline CDR1 SEHNR, CDR2 FQNEAQ (reference sequence). The CDR3 loop spans 14 amino acids. Germline trimming cut 5 bases from V and 9 bases from J; bases unmatched to any gene: 7. CDR3 bases: TGTGCCAGCAGCCCGCCCGGGACAGGGGGCCAAGCTTTCTTT. It specifies CASSPPGTGGQAFF.

About this clone itself: The same CDR3 also results from other DNA sequences found in this sample. The chain employs TRBV28 and TRBJ2-5; maybe TRBD2 (6 bases). V was shortened by 3 bases and J by 5 bases, with 10 bases between the two germline ends. The CDR3 contains 13 residues. CDR1 is MDHEN, CDR2 SYDVKM, per germline. CDR3 loop: CASSFGGEETQYF. The CDR3 DNA sequence: TGTGCCAGCAGTTTCGGAGGGGAGGAGACCCAGTACTTC.

The chain combines TRBV4-2 with TRBJ2-7; TRBD1 matches at 9 bases. CDR1 and CDR2 (germline): LGHNA, YNFKEQ. With V trimmed by 5 bases and J by 1 base, 6 bases remained unmatched. This CDR3 contains 15 residues. The CDR3 coding sequence is TGTGCCAGCAGCGCCCGGACAGGGGAATCCTACGAGCAGTACTTC. It is translated as CASSARTGESYEQYF.

The rearrangement links TRBV5-1 to TRBJ2-5; D gene uncertain. Trimming removed 0 bases from V and 5 bases from J, with 14 bases in between. Germline V lookup: CDR1 SGHRS, CDR2 YFSETQ. This CDR3 is 15 amino acids long. The chain's CDR3 is CASSLARSAGETQYF. The CDR3 DNA reads TGCGCCAGCAGCTTGGCACGCAGTGCTGGGGAGACCCAGTACTTC.

This chain connects TRBV10-3 to TRBJ2-1; 11 bases line up with TRBD2. The germline gives CDR1 ENHRY, CDR2 SYGVKD. The ends lost 6 bases at V and 7 bases at J; junction bases unmatched: 11. The CDR3 runs to 16 residues. The CDR3 reads CAISSSLAGGVNEQFF. The CDR3, as DNA: TGTGCCATCAGCAGCTCCCTAGCGGGAGGAGTGAATGAGCAGTTCTTC.

This clone has just one count. The V call is TRBV11-2, the J call TRBJ2-7; possibly TRBD1 or TRBD2 for D (5 bases each). Germline CDR1 reads SGHAT; CDR2 reads FQNNGV. V shed 4 bases and J shed 6 bases, with 16 bases lying between them. The CDR3 sequence is 14 residues long. The CDR3 region has the DNA TGTGCCAGCAGCTCACCATTTTTGGGGACCGAGCAGTACTTC. Translating gives CASSSPFLGTEQYF.